This record covers a single T cell receptor beta chain. The count of this clone is one. Its antigen is still unknown. Base quality data are lacking; no much larger clone is found one base away. This sample was included in a study of blood T cell repertoires in COVID-19 (dated by TCRdb to 2018 to 2020). General notes on the study: Collaborator samples came from the United States, Italy and Spain and covered acute and convalescent phases of COVID-19. The prospective study material was composed of cDNA or gDNA derived from T cells, B-cell-depleted T cells, or PBMCs. The dataset comprised deeply sampled blood TCRbeta repertoires from subjects exposed to, actively infected with, or recovered from COVID-19. The repertoires were released in a freely available public database intended as a resource for research on the immune response to SARS-CoV-2. Samples came from the ongoing ImmuneRACE study (first 160 participants) plus 1,254 subjects from 6 global collaborators. A de-identified subject ID, COVID-19 status, age in years and sex were almost always included in the sample metadata. HLA class I and class II types, where available, came from metadata supplied by the sample provider rather than from assay-based typing.

The immunoSEQ Assay, a bias-controlled multiplex PCR, was used to amplify TCRbeta CDR3 regions from genomic DNA. In the authors' own workflow: The number of nucleated cells in each sample was estimated from the amplification of reference gene primers within the assay. Sequence reads were collapsed and filtered to measure the absolute abundance of every unique TCRbeta CDR3 rearrangement. For each sample, productive Simpson clonality was calculated as the square root of Simpson's diversity index over productive rearrangements. In its TCRdb copy, this immuneACCESS table keeps in-frame sequences only and misses some clones. Where compared with another copy, unresolved V genes explain less than half of these, and the others have no known cause. From that table come the V and J calls and clone size; the DNA was used to work out D and trimming. The sample contains about 140,000 clones, about 86% of them found a single time. The top ten clonotypes cover around 8.5% of the sample.

Summary of the overall study and its limitations: Clinical and demographic metadata were provided uncurated, with the amount varying by source and participant.

The collaborating institutions used their own protocols to collect whole blood in K2EDTA tubes. For TCRbeta analysis, collaborators shipped samples as frozen whole blood, isolated PBMCs, or DNA extracted from either of those sample types. Measured from the cysteine to the phenylalanine, the CDR3 is 16 residues long. The read is trimmed to its CDR3 DNA, 48 bases read in frame from base 1. V and J are truncated by 0 bases and 1 base respectively, leaving an intervening sequence of 13 bases. The germline V gene yields SGHRS for CDR1 and YFSETQ for CDR2. The chain was built from TRBV5-1 and TRBJ1-1; a confident D gene designation cannot be given. The TCR comes from a woman aged 55-70 years with acute or convalescent COVID-19. The specimen sequenced was peripheral blood. The CDR3 sequence is CASSLAGRSGNTEAFF. At the DNA level, the sequence is TGCGCCAGCAGCTTGGCCGGAAGGTCGGGGAACACTGAAGCTTTCTTT.